The subject of this entry is one TCR beta chain. Treatment denoted: oral pan-JAK inhibitor, 5-10 mg twice daily. Looked up from germline, CDR1 is SGHRS and CDR2 is YFSETQ. The CDR3 covers 16 residues. V was clipped by 2 bases and J by 7 bases; unmatched bases: 7. After isolation, RNA underwent reverse transcription to generate cDNA as the sequencing template. Generated by immunoSEQ multiplex PCR, the TCRdb table keeps only in-frame clones and is missing some. This sample has over 200,000 clones; 64% occur once, and the top ten carry around 4.2%. This sample is drawn from a study of CD8+ T cells in alopecia areata.

This receptor was identified in a human donor with alopecia areata. The source material was CD4+ T cells sorted from blood, sampled at week 4, from a patient treated with tofacitinib. V and J are TRBV5-1 and TRBJ1-6, with TRBD1 identical over 9 bases. For the CDR3, the DNA is TGCGCCAGCAGCTTTTCCGGGACAGGGAGCAATTCACCCCTCCACTTT. This gives the protein CASSFSGTGSNSPLHF.